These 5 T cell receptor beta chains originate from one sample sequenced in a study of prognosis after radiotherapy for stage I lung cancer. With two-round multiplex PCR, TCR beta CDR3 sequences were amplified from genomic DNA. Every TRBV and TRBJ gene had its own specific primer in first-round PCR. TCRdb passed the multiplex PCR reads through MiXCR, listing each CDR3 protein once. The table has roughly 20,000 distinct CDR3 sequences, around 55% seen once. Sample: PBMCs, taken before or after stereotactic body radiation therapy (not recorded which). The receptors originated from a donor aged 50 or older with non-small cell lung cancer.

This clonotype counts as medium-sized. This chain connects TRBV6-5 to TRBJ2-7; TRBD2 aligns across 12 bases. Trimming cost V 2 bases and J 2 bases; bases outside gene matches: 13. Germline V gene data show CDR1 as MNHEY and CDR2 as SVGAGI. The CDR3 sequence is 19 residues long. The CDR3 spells CASSYQSGLAGRKTYEQYF. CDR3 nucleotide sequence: TGTGCCAGCAGTTACCAGTCAGGACTAGCGGGAAGGAAAACCTACGAGCAGTACTTC.

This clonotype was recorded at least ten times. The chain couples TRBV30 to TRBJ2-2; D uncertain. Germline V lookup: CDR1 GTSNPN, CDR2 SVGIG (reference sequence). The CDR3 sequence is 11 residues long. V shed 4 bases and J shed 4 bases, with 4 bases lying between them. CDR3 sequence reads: CAWKLTGELFF. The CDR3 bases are TGTGCCTGGAAACTCACCGGGGAGCTGTTTTTT. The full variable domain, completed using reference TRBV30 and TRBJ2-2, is SQTIHQWPATLVQPVGSPLSLECTVEGTSNPNLYWYRQAAGRGLQLLFYSVGIGQISSEVPQNLSASRPQDRQFILSSKKLLLSDSGFYLCAWKLTGELFFGEGSRLTVL.

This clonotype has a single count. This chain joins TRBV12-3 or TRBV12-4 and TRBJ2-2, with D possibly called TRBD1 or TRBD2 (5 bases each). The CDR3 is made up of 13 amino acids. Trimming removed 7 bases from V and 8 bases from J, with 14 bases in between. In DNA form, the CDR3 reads TGTGCCAGCATAAGGGACCCAGAGGGGGAGCTGTTTTTT. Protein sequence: CASIRDPEGELFF.

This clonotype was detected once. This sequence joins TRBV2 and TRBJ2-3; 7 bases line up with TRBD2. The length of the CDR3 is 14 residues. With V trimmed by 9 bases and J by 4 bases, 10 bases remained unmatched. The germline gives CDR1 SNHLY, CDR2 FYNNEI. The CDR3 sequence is CASRSRETSDTQYF. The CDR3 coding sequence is TGTGCCAGTAGGTCGCGGGAGACCTCAGATACGCAGTATTTT.

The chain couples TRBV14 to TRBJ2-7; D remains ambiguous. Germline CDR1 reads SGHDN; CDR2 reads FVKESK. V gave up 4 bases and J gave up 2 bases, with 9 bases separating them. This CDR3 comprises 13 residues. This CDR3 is CASSLRRAYEQYF. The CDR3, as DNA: TGTGCCAGCAGCCTTAGGCGTGCCTACGAGCAGTACTTC.